This TCR beta chain was documented in a study of beta chain features in type 1 diabetes. The study's findings and limits: Shorter TCRB CDR3s, moderately but significantly so, marked every one of the four CD4+ subsets in Type 1 diabetes patients.

CDR1 is SNHLY and CDR2 is FYNNEI in the germline V gene. V lost 6 bases and J 4 bases, leaving 18 bases between the germline ends. CDR3 length: 15 residues. This clone occurred a few times. What it binds is unknown. Isolated RNA was reverse transcribed in full, so expressed TCRB transcripts were sequenced. Generated by immunoSEQ multiplex PCR, the TCRdb table keeps only in-frame clones and is missing some. The table lists some 150,000 clones, less than 15% of them singletons, with roughly 1.3% in the top ten. This TCR was recovered from a man between 18 and 29 years old with type 1 diabetes. The rearrangement links TRBV2 to TRBJ1-2, with D hard to call. Sequenced material: central memory CD4+ T cells from blood. This CDR3 reads CASRSTLTLAYGYTF. The CDR3 DNA follows: TGTGCCAGCAGGTCTACCTTGACACTAGCCTATGGCTACACCTTC.